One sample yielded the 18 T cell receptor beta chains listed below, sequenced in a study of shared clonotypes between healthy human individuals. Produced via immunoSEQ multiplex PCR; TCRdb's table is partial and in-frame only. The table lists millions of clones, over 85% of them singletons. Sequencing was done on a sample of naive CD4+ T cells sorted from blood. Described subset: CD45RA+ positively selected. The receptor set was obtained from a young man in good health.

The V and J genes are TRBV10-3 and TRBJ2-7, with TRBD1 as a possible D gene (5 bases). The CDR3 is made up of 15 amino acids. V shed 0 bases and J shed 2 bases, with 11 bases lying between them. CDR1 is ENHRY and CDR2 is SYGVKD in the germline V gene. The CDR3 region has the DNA TGTGCCATCAGTGAGTCGGGCAGGGAAGCCTACGAGCAGTACTTC. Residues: CAISESGREAYEQYF.

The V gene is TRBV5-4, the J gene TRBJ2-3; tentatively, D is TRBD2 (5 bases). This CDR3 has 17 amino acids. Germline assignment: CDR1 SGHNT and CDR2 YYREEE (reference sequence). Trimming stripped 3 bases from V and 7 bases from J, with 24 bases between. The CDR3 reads CASSSTPKLVIAYTQYF. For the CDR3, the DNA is TGTGCCAGCAGCTCCACCCCTAAACTAGTTATTGCATATACGCAGTATTTT.

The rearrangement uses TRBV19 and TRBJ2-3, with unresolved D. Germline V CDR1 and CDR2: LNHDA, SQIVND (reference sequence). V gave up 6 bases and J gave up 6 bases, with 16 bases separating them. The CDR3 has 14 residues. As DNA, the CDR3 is TGTGCCAGTAGGGACCCGACCTTTGGGGATACGCAGTATTTT. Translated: CASRDPTFGDTQYF.

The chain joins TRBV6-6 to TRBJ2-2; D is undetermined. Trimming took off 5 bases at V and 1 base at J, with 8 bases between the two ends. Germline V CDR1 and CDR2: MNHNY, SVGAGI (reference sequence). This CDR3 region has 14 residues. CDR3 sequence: CASSTELNTGELFF. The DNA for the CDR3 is TGTGCCAGCAGTACAGAGTTGAACACCGGGGAGCTGTTTTTT.

CDR3 sequence (DNA): TGTGCCAGCAGCAAGGAAGAGCACACCTGGTCGATCACCGGGGAGCTGTTTTTT. Its translation: CASSKEEHTWSITGELFF. This chain links TRBV5-6 with TRBJ2-2, with D hard to call. V was shortened by 4 bases and J by 4 bases, with 23 bases between the two germline ends. The CDR3 is made up of 18 amino acids. Germline lookup yields CDR1 SGHDT and CDR2 YYEEEE.

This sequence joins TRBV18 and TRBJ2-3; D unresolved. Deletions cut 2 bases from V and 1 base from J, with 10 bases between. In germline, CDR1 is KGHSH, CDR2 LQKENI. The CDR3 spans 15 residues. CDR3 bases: TGTGCCAGCTCACCAGGGCAGCTAGGCACAGATACGCAGTATTTT. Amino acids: CASSPGQLGTDTQYF.

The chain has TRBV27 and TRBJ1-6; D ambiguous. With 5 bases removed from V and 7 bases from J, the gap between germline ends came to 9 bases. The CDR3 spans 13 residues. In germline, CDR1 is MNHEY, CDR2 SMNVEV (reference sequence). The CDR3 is CASSPLGNSPLHF. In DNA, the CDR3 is TGTGCCAGCAGTCCACTAGGGAATTCACCCCTCCACTTT.

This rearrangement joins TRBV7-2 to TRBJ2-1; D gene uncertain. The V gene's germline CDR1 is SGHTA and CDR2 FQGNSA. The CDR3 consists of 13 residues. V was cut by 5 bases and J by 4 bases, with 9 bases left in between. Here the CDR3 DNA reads TGTGCCAGCAGCCGGGTTCTTTACAATGAGCAGTTCTTC. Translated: CASSRVLYNEQFF.

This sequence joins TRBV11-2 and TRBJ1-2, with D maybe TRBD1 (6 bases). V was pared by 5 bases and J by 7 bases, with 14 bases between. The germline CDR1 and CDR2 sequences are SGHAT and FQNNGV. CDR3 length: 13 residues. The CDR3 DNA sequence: TGTGCCAGCAGCCCCGGTACAGGGTTTGGCTACACCTTC. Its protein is CASSPGTGFGYTF.

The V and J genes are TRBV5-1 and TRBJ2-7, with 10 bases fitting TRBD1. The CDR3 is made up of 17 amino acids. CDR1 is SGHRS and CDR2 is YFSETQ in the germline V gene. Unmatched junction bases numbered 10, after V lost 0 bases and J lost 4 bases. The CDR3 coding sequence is TGCGCCAGCAGCTTGGTCGGGTCGGGACAGGGGAGGTACGAGCAGTACTTC. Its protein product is CASSLVGSGQGRYEQYF.

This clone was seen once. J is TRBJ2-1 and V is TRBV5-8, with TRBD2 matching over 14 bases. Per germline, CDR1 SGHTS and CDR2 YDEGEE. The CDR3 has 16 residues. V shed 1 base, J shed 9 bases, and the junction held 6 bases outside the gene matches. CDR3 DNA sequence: TGTGCCAGCAGCTTGTCGGGACTAGCGGGAGCCTTTGAGCAGTTCTTC. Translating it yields CASSLSGLAGAFEQFF. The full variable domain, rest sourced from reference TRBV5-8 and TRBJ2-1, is EAGVTQSPTHLIKTRGQQATLRCSPISGHTSVYWYQQALGLGLQFLLWYDEGEERNRGNFPPRFSGRQFPNYSSELNVNALELEDSALYLCASSLSGLAGAFEQFFGPGTRLTVL.

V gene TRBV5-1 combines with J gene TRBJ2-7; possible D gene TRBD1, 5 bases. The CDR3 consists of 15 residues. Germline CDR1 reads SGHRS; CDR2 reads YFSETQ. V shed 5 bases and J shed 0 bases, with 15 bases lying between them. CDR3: CASSDLTASSYEQYF. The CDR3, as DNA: TGCGCCAGCAGTGACCTGACAGCCAGCTCCTACGAGCAGTACTTC.

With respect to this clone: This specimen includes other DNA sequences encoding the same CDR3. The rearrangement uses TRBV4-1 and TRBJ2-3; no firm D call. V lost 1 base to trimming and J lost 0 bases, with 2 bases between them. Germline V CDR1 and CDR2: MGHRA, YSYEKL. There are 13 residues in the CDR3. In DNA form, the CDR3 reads TGCGCCAGCAGCCAAGCGAGCACAGATACGCAGTATTTT. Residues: CASSQASTDTQYF.

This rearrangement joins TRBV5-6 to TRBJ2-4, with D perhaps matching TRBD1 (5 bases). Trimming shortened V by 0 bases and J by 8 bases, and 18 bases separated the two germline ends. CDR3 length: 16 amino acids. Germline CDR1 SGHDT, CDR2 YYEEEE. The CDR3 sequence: CASSLGLTGSEDIQYF. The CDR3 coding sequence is TGTGCCAGCAGCTTGGGGTTAACAGGATCCGAGGACATTCAGTACTTC.

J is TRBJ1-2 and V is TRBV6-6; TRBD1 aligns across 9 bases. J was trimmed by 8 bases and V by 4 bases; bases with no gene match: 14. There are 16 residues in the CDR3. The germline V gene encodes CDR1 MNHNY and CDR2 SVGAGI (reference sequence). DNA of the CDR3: TGTGCCAGCAGTTTGCCTTTGGACAGGGGAAAATGGGGCTACACCTTC. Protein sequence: CASSLPLDRGKWGYTF.

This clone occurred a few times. The CDR3 DNA reads TGCGCCAGCAGCCGCGCGGGGAACCAAGAGACCCAGTACTTC. Translation: CASSRAGNQETQYF. V usage is TRBV5-1 and J usage is TRBJ2-5, with D maybe TRBD2 (6 bases). Per the germline V gene, CDR1 is SGHRS and CDR2 is YFSETQ. Deletions cut 4 bases from V and 0 bases from J, with 10 bases between. This CDR3 has 14 amino acids.

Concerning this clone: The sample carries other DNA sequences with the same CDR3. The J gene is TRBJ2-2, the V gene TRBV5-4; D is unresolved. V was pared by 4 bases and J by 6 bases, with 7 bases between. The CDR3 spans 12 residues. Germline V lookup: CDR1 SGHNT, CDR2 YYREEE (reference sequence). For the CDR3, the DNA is TGTGCCAGCAGCCTTGCGTCCGGGGAGCTGTTTTTT. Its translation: CASSLASGELFF.

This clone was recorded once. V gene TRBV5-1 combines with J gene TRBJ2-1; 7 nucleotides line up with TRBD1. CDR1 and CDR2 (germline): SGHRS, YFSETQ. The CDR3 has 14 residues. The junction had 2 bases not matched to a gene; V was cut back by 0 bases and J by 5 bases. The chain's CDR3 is CASSLVTGDNEQFF. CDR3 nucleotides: TGCGCCAGCAGCTTGGTTACAGGGGACAATGAGCAGTTCTTC.